The next 21 T cell receptor beta chains were all read from a single sample in a study of T cell responses to AZD1222 COVID-19 vaccine. Clones were read by immunoSEQ multiplex PCR, and TCRdb kept only the in-frame ones, dropping some. The data show some 89,000 clones, around nine tenths seen once. The specimen comprised peripheral blood, sampled on day 0 of MenACWY control vaccination. These receptor sequences come from an adult in good health.

This chain uses TRBV18 with TRBJ1-1, with D unresolved. In germline, CDR1 is KGHSH, CDR2 LQKENI. CDR3 length: 15 amino acids. The ends were cut back, 6 bases at V and 4 bases at J, with 18 bases in the middle. CDR3 nucleotide sequence: TGTGCCAGCTCTCCGCCCTCACCGGCGAGCACTGAAGCTTTCTTT. It specifies CASSPPSPASTEAFF.

The chain carries TRBV5-4 and TRBJ2-5, with D perhaps matching TRBD1 (5 bases). CDR3 size: 15 residues. V was trimmed by 4 bases and J by 5 bases, leaving 18 bases between them. The V gene's germline CDR1 is SGHNT and CDR2 YYREEE (reference sequence). DNA of the CDR3: TGTGCCAGCAGCCTAGGGAAGGGGAAGGTTGAGACCCAGTACTTC. Translating it yields CASSLGKGKVETQYF.

The J gene is TRBJ1-2, the V gene TRBV24-1; 12 nucleotides agree with TRBD1. Germline loops: CDR1 KGHDR, CDR2 SFDVKD. This CDR3 is 14 amino acids long. V lost 4 bases and J lost 8; bases outside the gene matches: 4. The CDR3 loop is CATSDRDRGLGYTF. The CDR3 DNA follows: TGTGCCACCAGTGACCGGGACAGGGGGCTCGGCTACACCTTC.

This chain links TRBV5-1 with TRBJ2-3; D is perhaps TRBD2 (5 bases). The CDR3 is 15 residues long. Germline values: CDR1 SGHRS, CDR2 YFSETQ. Trimming removed 1 base from V and 2 bases from J, with 11 bases in between. The CDR3 nucleotides are TGCGCCAGCAGCTTGTTAATGAGGGCCACAGATACGCAGTATTTT. It is translated as CASSLLMRATDTQYF.

The rearrangement links TRBV9 to TRBJ2-1; TRBD2 agrees at 8 bases. The CDR3 loop spans 15 amino acids. V shed 5 bases, J shed 8 bases, and the junction held 12 bases outside the gene matches. Germline V lookup: CDR1 SGDLS, CDR2 YYNGEE. The CDR3 protein is CASRGKDGRAHEQFF. The CDR3 bases are TGTGCCAGCAGGGGGAAAGACGGGAGGGCTCATGAGCAGTTCTTC. The variable domain in full, with the rest retrieved from reference TRBV9 and TRBJ2-1, is DSGVTQTPKHLITATGQRVTLRCSPRSGDLSVYWYQQSLDQGLQFLIQYYNGEERAKGNILERFSAQQFPDLHSELNLSSLELGDSALYFCASRGKDGRAHEQFFGPGTRLTVL.

The chain links TRBV15 to TRBJ2-1, with 10 bases aligning to TRBD2. Germline CDR1 is LNHNV and CDR2 is YYDKDF (reference sequence). The V and J ends lost 0 bases and 7 bases, in that order; junction bases with no gene match: 3. The length of the CDR3 is 15 residues. DNA for the CDR3: TGTGCCACCAGCAGAGATCAGACTAGCGGGAATGAGCAGTTCTTC. Translating it yields CATSRDQTSGNEQFF.

The chain is built from TRBV2 and TRBJ2-4, with 7 bases fitting TRBD2. V lost 8 bases and J lost 6; bases outside the gene matches: 7. CDR1 and CDR2 (germline): SNHLY, FYNNEI. The CDR3 is 13 residues long. The CDR3 here is CASVASGINIQYF. DNA for the CDR3: TGTGCCAGCGTTGCTAGCGGAATAAACATTCAGTACTTC.

V is TRBV6-1 and J is TRBJ1-1; D might be TRBD1 (6 bases). The V end was cut by 1 base, the J end by 2 bases, with 11 bases between. The CDR3 covers 15 residues. Germline V gene data show CDR1 as MNHNS and CDR2 as SASEGT. In DNA form, the CDR3 reads TGTGCCAGCAGTGAAGTGGGGGGGCTTAACACTGAAGCTTTCTTT. Its protein product is CASSEVGGLNTEAFF.

The chain recombines TRBV6-2 or TRBV6-3 with TRBJ2-5, with 7 bases lining up with TRBD2. Germline CDR1 is MNHEY and CDR2 is SVGEGT. Trimming removed 5 bases from V and 3 bases from J; junction bases left unmatched: 3. CDR3 size: 13 residues. The CDR3: CASSVLAEETQYF. CDR3 sequence (DNA): TGTGCCAGCAGTGTTCTAGCGGAAGAGACCCAGTACTTC.

There are a few counts of this clone. The genes are TRBV13 and TRBJ1-2, with D perhaps matching TRBD1 (5 bases). The CDR3 is 16 amino acids. The germline V gene has CDR1 PRHDT and CDR2 FYEKMQ (reference sequence). The V gene lost 1 base and the J gene lost 0 bases, with 12 bases spanning the gap. The CDR3 bases are TGTGCCAGCAGCTTAGTTCTGGGACGGACTAACTATGGCTACACCTTC. Protein sequence: CASSLVLGRTNYGYTF. Full variable domain (remainder filled in from reference TRBV13 and TRBJ1-2): AAGVIQSPRHLIKEKRETATLKCYPIPRHDTVYWYQQGPGQDPQFLISFYEKMQSDKGSIPDRFSAQQFSDYHSELNMSSLELGDSALYFCASSLVLGRTNYGYTFGSGTRLTVV.

This clone was recorded a few times. The V and J genes are TRBV25-1 and TRBJ1-4; D unclear. Germline CDR1 MGHDK, CDR2 SYGVNS. The CDR3 runs to 12 residues. Trimming removed 6 bases at V and 8 bases at J, with 10 bases between. CDR3 in amino acids: CASSREVEKLFF. The CDR3, as DNA: TGTGCCAGCAGCCGAGAGGTCGAAAAACTGTTTTTT.

The chain is built from TRBV10-3 and TRBJ1-2, with D possibly being TRBD1 (5 bases). This CDR3 contains 12 residues. The V end was cut by 0 bases, the J end by 6 bases, with 5 bases between. Germline V lookup: CDR1 ENHRY, CDR2 SYGVKD. DNA for the CDR3: TGTGCCATCAGTGAGTCGGGGGATGGCTACACCTTC. Protein: CAISESGDGYTF.

This rearrangement joins TRBV18 to TRBJ1-6; 9 nucleotides agree with TRBD1. The CDR3 spans 16 residues. The V gene's germline CDR1 is KGHSH and CDR2 LQKENI. Trimming took 2 bases from V and 8 from J; bases not matched to a gene: 7. The CDR3 loop reads CASSPVATGGDSPLHF. CDR3 DNA: TGTGCCAGCTCACCAGTGGCGACAGGGGGGGATTCACCCCTCCACTTT.

The chain employs TRBV4-1 and TRBJ2-1, with 11 positions matching TRBD2. This CDR3 spans 17 amino acids. V lost 0 bases to trimming and J lost 2 bases; unmatched junction nucleotides: 3. CDR1 is MGHRA, CDR2 YSYEKL, per germline. The CDR3 region is CASSQDPGLAAYNEQFF. In DNA, the CDR3 is TGCGCCAGCAGCCAAGATCCGGGACTAGCGGCCTACAATGAGCAGTTCTTC.

This chain links TRBV28 with TRBJ1-1; D ambiguous. Germline V lookup: CDR1 MDHEN, CDR2 SYDVKM. The V end lost 5 bases, the J end lost 0 bases, and 10 bases lay between the germline ends. There are 14 residues in the CDR3. The DNA for the CDR3 is TGTGCCAGCAGTCCTGAACTCATGAACACTGAAGCTTTCTTT. It encodes CASSPELMNTEAFF.

V usage is TRBV11-2 and J usage is TRBJ2-3, with TRBD2 matching over 7 bases. This CDR3 is built from 15 residues. The germline CDR1 and CDR2 sequences are SGHAT and FQNNGV. J was trimmed by 2 bases and V by 3 bases; bases with no gene match: 5. CDR3 bases: TGTGCCAGCAGCTTCCGAGCGGGACCCACAGATACGCAGTATTTT. Amino acid sequence: CASSFRAGPTDTQYF.

The chain is built from TRBV19 and TRBJ1-5, with D perhaps TRBD1 (6 bases). Germline CDR1 reads LNHDA; CDR2 reads SQIVND (reference sequence). The CDR3 is made up of 14 amino acids. V dropped 3 bases and J dropped 4 bases, with 10 bases sitting between them. This CDR3 is CASSIDRWNQPQHF. Written as DNA, the CDR3 is TGTGCCAGTAGTATCGACAGGTGGAATCAGCCCCAGCATTTT.

This clone was seen just once. The rearrangement links TRBV9 to TRBJ2-3; D gene ambiguous. Germline V gene sequence: CDR1 SGDLS, CDR2 YYNGEE. The CDR3 has 12 residues. The V end lost 4 bases, the J end lost 2 bases, and 5 bases lay between the germline ends. The CDR3 here is CASSSSTDTQYF. CDR3 in DNA: TGTGCCAGCAGCTCTTCCACAGATACGCAGTATTTT.

This rearrangement joins TRBV28 to TRBJ2-7; 7 nucleotides agree with TRBD1. Germline CDR1 and CDR2: MDHEN and SYDVKM. Trimming cost V 6 bases and J 2 bases; bases outside gene matches: 7. The CDR3 length is 14 residues. The CDR3 DNA reads TGTGCCAGCAGGCTCACCGGGACAGCCTACGAGCAGTACTTC. Translating gives CASRLTGTAYEQYF. The variable domain in full, completed from reference TRBV28 and TRBJ2-7, reads DVKVTQSSRYLVKRTGEKVFLECVQDMDHENMFWYRQDPGLGLRLIYFSYDVKMKEKGDIPEGYSVSREKKERFSLILESASTNQTSMYLCASRLTGTAYEQYFGPGTRLTVT.

The chain has TRBV7-2 and TRBJ2-1, with TRBD2 matching over 8 bases. This CDR3 is 14 amino acids long. V trimming: 5 bases; J trimming: 7 bases; junction bases outside the gene matches: 7. The germline CDR1 and CDR2 sequences are SGHTA and FQGNSA. The CDR3 sequence is CASSRGLAINEQFF. Here the CDR3 DNA reads TGTGCCAGCAGCCGTGGACTAGCTATTAATGAGCAGTTCTTC.

The gene calls are TRBV7-9 and TRBJ2-2; D ambiguous. Germline V gives CDR1 SEHNR, CDR2 FQNEAQ (reference sequence). Trimming left V 7 bases short and J 1 base short, with 10 bases between. This CDR3 region has 14 residues. The CDR3 DNA reads TGTGCCAGCACCTTTTTAGGGAACACCGGGGAGCTGTTTTTT. Translating it yields CASTFLGNTGELFF.